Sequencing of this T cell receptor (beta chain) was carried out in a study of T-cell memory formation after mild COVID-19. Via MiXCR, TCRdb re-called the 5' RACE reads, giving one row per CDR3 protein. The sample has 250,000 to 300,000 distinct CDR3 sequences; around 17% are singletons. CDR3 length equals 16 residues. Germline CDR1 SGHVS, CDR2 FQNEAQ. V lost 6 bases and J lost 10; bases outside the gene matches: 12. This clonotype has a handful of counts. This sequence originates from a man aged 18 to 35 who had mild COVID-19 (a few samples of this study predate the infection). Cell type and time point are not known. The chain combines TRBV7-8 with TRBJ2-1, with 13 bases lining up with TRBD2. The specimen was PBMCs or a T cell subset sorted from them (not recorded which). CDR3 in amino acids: CASSTVGLAGVREQFF. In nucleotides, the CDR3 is TGTGCCAGCAGTACCGTCGGACTAGCGGGGGTCCGGGAGCAGTTCTTC.